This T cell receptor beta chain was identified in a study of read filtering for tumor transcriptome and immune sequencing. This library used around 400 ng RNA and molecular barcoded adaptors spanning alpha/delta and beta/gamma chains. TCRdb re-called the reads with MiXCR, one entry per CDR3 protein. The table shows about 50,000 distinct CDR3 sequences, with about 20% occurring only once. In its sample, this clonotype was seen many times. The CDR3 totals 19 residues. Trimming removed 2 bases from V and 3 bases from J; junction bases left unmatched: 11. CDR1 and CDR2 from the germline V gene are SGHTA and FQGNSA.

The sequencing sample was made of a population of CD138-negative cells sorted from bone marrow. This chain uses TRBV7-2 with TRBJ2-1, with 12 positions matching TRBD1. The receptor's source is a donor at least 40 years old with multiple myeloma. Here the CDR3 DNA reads TGTGCCAGCAGCTTACCGAATAAGGGACAGGGGGCAAACTACAATGAGCAGTTCTTC. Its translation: CASSLPNKGQGANYNEQFF.